This entry lists 27 T cell receptor beta chains sequenced from one sample in a study of beta chain features in type 1 diabetes. General study findings and limits: In all four CD4+ subsets, TCRB CDR3 length was significantly, moderately reduced in type 1 diabetes.

All of the isolated RNA was reverse transcribed, so expressed TCRB transcripts were sequenced. The repertoire was sequenced with immunoSEQ multiplex PCR; TCRdb's copy has only in-frame clones and lacks some. Of more than 95,000 clones listed, 17% are singletons. Their antigens are not known. Sequencing was done on a sample of central memory CD4+ T cells from blood. The source is a man in his late teens or twenties with type 1 diabetes.

The rearrangement links TRBV27 to TRBJ2-3; TRBD1 matches 7 bases. The V segment lost 5 bases and the J segment 4 bases; nucleotides outside the gene matches: 3. CDR1 and CDR2 (germline): MNHEY, SMNVEV (reference sequence). CDR3 length: 13 amino acids. DNA of the CDR3: TGTGCCAGCAGTAAGACAGGGTCAGATACGCAGTATTTT. Translating it yields CASSKTGSDTQYF.

The V gene is TRBV7-2, the J gene TRBJ2-1; no firm D call. V gave up 5 bases and J gave up 5 bases, with 13 bases separating them. The CDR3 consists of 14 residues. Germline lookup yields CDR1 SGHTA and CDR2 FQGNSA. In nucleotides, the CDR3 is TGTGCCAGCAGCCCCCGTAGGGAAAACAATGAGCAGTTCTTC. Its translation is CASSPRRENNEQFF.

A few counts support this clone. Within the sample, other DNA sequences also encode this same CDR3. V gene TRBV11-2 combines with J gene TRBJ2-3; D remains ambiguous. The V end lost 3 bases, the J end lost 1 base, and 5 bases lay between the germline ends. Germline V gives CDR1 SGHAT, CDR2 FQNNGV. The CDR3 has 13 residues. DNA for the CDR3: TGTGCCAGCAGCTTGGCTGGCACAGATACGCAGTATTTT. It codes for CASSLAGTDTQYF.

This clone has more than one count but fewer than ten. The chain carries TRBV29-1 and TRBJ2-5, with D possibly being TRBD1 or TRBD2 (5 bases each). The germline V gene encodes CDR1 SQVTM and CDR2 ANQGSEA. With 4 bases removed from V and 7 bases from J, the gap between germline ends came to 16 bases. The CDR3 spans 13 residues. CDR3 sequence (DNA): TGCAGCGTTGTTGGGACCCAGAGGGGGACCCAGTACTTC. It codes for CSVVGTQRGTQYF.

This clone has a handful of counts. The CDR3 DNA is TGTGCCAGCAGCCTAGGTGGAGATGAGCAGTTCTTC. Protein: CASSLGGDEQFF. The V gene is TRBV4-2, the J gene TRBJ2-1; unclear D gene. Trimming left V 4 bases short and J 8 bases short, with 9 bases between. The CDR3 loop spans 12 amino acids. CDR1 is LGHNA and CDR2 is YNFKEQ in the germline V gene.

This clone was picked up many times. This chain connects TRBV6-5 to TRBJ2-1, with 8 bases that match TRBD2. The CDR3 sequence is 12 residues long. The germline V gene encodes CDR1 MNHEY and CDR2 SVGAGI. With V trimmed by 7 bases and J by 5 bases, 1 base remained unmatched. CDR3 amino acids: CASTGGNNEQFF. The CDR3, as DNA: TGTGCCAGCACGGGGGGGAACAATGAGCAGTTCTTC.

The chain joins TRBV7-9 to TRBJ2-7; D call uncertain. The germline V gene has CDR1 SEHNR and CDR2 FQNEAQ (reference sequence). Trimming pared 5 bases from V and 7 bases from J, leaving 15 bases between. The CDR3 extends over 13 amino acids. The CDR3 is CASSLTSKGEQYF. For the CDR3, the DNA is TGTGCCAGCAGCCTAACATCTAAAGGGGAGCAGTACTTC.

This clone has more than one count but fewer than ten. The chain combines TRBV30 with TRBJ2-4; D is undetermined. The CDR3 runs 13 residues. Germline V CDR1 and CDR2: GTSNPN, SVGIG (reference sequence). Trimming left V 5 bases short and J 0 bases short, with 8 bases between. The CDR3 DNA reads as TGTGCCTGGGAGGCCCAAGCCAAAAACATTCAGTACTTC. This encodes CAWEAQAKNIQYF. The whole variable domain, remainder taken from reference TRBV30 and TRBJ2-4, is SQTIHQWPATLVQPVGSPLSLECTVEGTSNPNLYWYRQAAGRGLQLLFYSVGIGQISSEVPQNLSASRPQDRQFILSSKKLLLSDSGFYLCAWEAQAKNIQYFGAGTRLSVL.

A few counts support this clone. The rearrangement links TRBV18 to TRBJ2-7; D gene ambiguous. V was shortened by 0 bases and J by 0 bases, with 6 bases between the two germline ends. Germline-derived CDR1 and CDR2 are KGHSH and LQKENI. CDR3 length: 14 residues. The CDR3 DNA sequence: TGTGCCAGCTCACCACCTGAGAGCTCCTACGAGCAGTACTTC. It translates to CASSPPESSYEQYF.

The sample holds a few counts of this clone. V is TRBV14 and J is TRBJ2-5, with 9 positions matching TRBD2. The CDR3 runs 19 residues. Germline lookup yields CDR1 SGHDN and CDR2 FVKESK. The trim removed 5 bases at V and 5 bases at J, leaving 21 bases unmatched. CDR3 coding DNA: TGTGCCAGCAGCGACCCGACGACTAGCGGAGGCCGAGTATGGGAGACCCAGTACTTC. Its translation: CASSDPTTSGGRVWETQYF.

This chain connects TRBV30 to TRBJ2-2; either TRBD1 or TRBD2 may fit D (5 bases each). CDR1 and CDR2 (germline): GTSNPN, SVGIG (reference sequence). This CDR3 is 15 amino acids long. The V end was cut by 1 base, the J end by 2 bases, with 11 bases between. CDR3 nucleotide sequence: TGTGCCTGGAGTGGGGGGTGGTATAACACCGGGGAGCTGTTTTTT. This gives the protein CAWSGGWYNTGELFF.

The chain's CDR3 is CASSLSRGDEQFF. The CDR3 DNA reads as TGTGCCAGCAGTTTAAGCAGGGGCGATGAGCAGTTCTTC. The chain combines TRBV27 with TRBJ2-1, with a possible D match to TRBD1 (6 bases). V was trimmed by 2 bases and J by 8 bases, leaving 10 bases between them. CDR3 length: 13 amino acids. Germline V gene sequence: CDR1 MNHEY, CDR2 SMNVEV (reference sequence).

The rearrangement uses TRBV4-2 and TRBJ1-1; 8 bases fit TRBD1. V was pared by 0 bases and J by 1 base, with 7 bases of the junction left unmatched. From germline, CDR1 is LGHNA and CDR2 YNFKEQ. The length of the CDR3 is 17 residues. DNA of the CDR3: TGTGCCAGCAGCCAAGAAGGCAGGGGGCGACCGAACACTGAAGCTTTCTTT. Amino acid sequence: CASSQEGRGRPNTEAFF.

This clone was counted only a few times. V gene TRBV7-3 combines with J gene TRBJ2-3; D not certain. V was shortened by 3 bases and J by 4 bases, with 14 bases between the two germline ends. This CDR3 has 15 residues. Germline V gene lookup returns CDR1 SGHTA and CDR2 FQGTGA. CDR3 in amino acids: CASSLLPATADTQYF. The CDR3 DNA reads TGTGCCAGCAGCTTGTTGCCTGCGACGGCAGATACGCAGTATTTT.

The chain combines TRBV2 with TRBJ2-7, with a possible D match to TRBD1 (6 bases). Trimming took off 4 bases at V and 3 bases at J, with 13 bases between the two ends. CDR1 is SNHLY, CDR2 FYNNEI, per germline. This CDR3 is 14 amino acids long. This chain's CDR3 is CASSGLRTDYEQYF. The CDR3 region has the DNA TGTGCCAGCAGTGGGTTAAGGACAGACTACGAGCAGTACTTC.

The sample holds a few counts of this clone. Other DNA sequences within the sample encode an identical CDR3. The chain has TRBV18 and TRBJ1-4, with TRBD1 matching 8 bases. The CDR3 is 16 residues long. Per the germline V gene, CDR1 is KGHSH and CDR2 is LQKENI. V was pared by 3 bases and J by 2 bases, with 5 bases of the junction left unmatched. CDR3 protein: CASSPGQGGTNEKLFF. The CDR3 DNA sequence: TGTGCCAGCTCACCCGGACAGGGCGGGACTAATGAAAAACTGTTTTTT.

This clone turned up a few times. The chain combines TRBV7-2 with TRBJ1-4; possibly TRBD1 for D (6 bases). Trimming removed 5 bases from V and 8 bases from J, with 15 bases in between. CDR3 length: 14 amino acids. Germline lookup yields CDR1 SGHTA and CDR2 FQGNSA. The CDR3 region is CASSHDRMGEKLFF. In DNA, the CDR3 is TGTGCCAGCAGCCACGACAGGATGGGGGAAAAACTGTTTTTT.

This clone has just a few counts. As DNA, the CDR3 is TGTGCCAGCAGCCAGGGACTAGCGGGCAATGAGCAGTTCTTC. It translates to CASSQGLAGNEQFF. The chain is built from TRBV6-6 and TRBJ2-1, with TRBD2 matching 12 bases. CDR3 length equals 14 residues. V trimming: 6 bases; J trimming: 6 bases; junction bases outside the gene matches: 3. Germline V lookup: CDR1 MNHNY, CDR2 SVGAGI (reference sequence).

This clone was seen a few times. This chain joins TRBV5-8 and TRBJ2-3, with TRBD1 as a possible D gene (5 bases). Trimming shortened V by 1 base and J by 4 bases, and 19 bases separated the two germline ends. Looked up from germline, CDR1 is SGHTS and CDR2 is YDEGEE. This CDR3 has 17 residues. The chain's CDR3 is CASSLMFGQGVADTQYF. In DNA, the CDR3 is TGTGCCAGCAGCTTGATGTTTGGGCAGGGTGTCGCAGATACGCAGTATTTT.

This chain links TRBV18 with TRBJ2-5, with 7 positions matching TRBD2. With V trimmed by 2 bases and J by 0 bases, 6 bases remained unmatched. CDR1 and CDR2 from the germline V gene are KGHSH and LQKENI. This CDR3 region has 16 residues. The CDR3 region has the DNA TGTGCCAGCTCACCATCAGCGGGGCCGTACCAAGAGACCCAGTACTTC. Translating it yields CASSPSAGPYQETQYF.

This clone appeared a few times. The chain is built from TRBV9 and TRBJ2-5; TRBD2 agrees at 7 bases. Germline lookup yields CDR1 SGDLS and CDR2 YYNGEE. The V and J ends lost 4 bases and 2 bases, in that order; junction bases with no gene match: 2. The CDR3 has 13 amino acids. CDR3 sequence reads: CASSRGLQETQYF. CDR3 bases: TGTGCCAGCAGCCGGGGACTACAAGAGACCCAGTACTTC. The full variable domain, with the rest looked up from reference TRBV9 and TRBJ2-5, is DSGVTQTPKHLITATGQRVTLRCSPRSGDLSVYWYQQSLDQGLQFLIQYYNGEERAKGNILERFSAQQFPDLHSELNLSSLELGDSALYFCASSRGLQETQYFGPGTRLLVL.

Points on this clone: Since a much larger clone is just one base distant, this may be a read error. The chain joins TRBV2 to TRBJ1-2, with 10 bases lining up with TRBD1. This CDR3 comprises 12 residues. Trimming took 4 bases from V and 7 from J; bases not matched to a gene: 0. Germline CDR1 reads SNHLY; CDR2 reads FYNNEI. The CDR3 loop reads CASSGDRGGYTF. CDR3 coding DNA: TGTGCCAGCAGTGGGGACAGGGGTGGCTACACCTTC.

This clone was recorded a few times. The rearrangement joins TRBV6-5 to TRBJ1-2; the D is unclear. The germline V gene has CDR1 MNHEY and CDR2 SVGAGI. The CDR3 length is 10 residues. Trimming took 2 bases from V and 11 from J, leaving 6 bases between them. CDR3 DNA: TGTGCCAGCAGTTACAGAGTATACACCTTC. Translation gives CASSYRVYTF.

V gene TRBV18 combines with J gene TRBJ2-5, with D unresolved. Germline CDR1 KGHSH, CDR2 LQKENI. With 2 bases removed from V and 4 bases from J, the gap between germline ends came to 17 bases. This CDR3 spans 16 amino acids. The CDR3 DNA reads as TGTGCCAGCTCACCATTGGGTACAGCCAGAGGAGAGACCCAGTACTTC. This gives the protein CASSPLGTARGETQYF.

This clone came up a few times. The genes are TRBV4-3 and TRBJ1-2; D perhaps matches TRBD1 (5 bases). V gave up 0 bases and J gave up 3 bases, with 14 bases separating them. CDR1 is LGHNA and CDR2 is YSLEER in the germline V gene. The CDR3 sequence is 16 residues long. In DNA form, the CDR3 reads TGCGCCAGCAGCCAAGATTGGGGCAGGGCGGACTATGGCTACACCTTC. It yields the protein CASSQDWGRADYGYTF.

This clone appeared a few times. V usage is TRBV2 and J usage is TRBJ2-2; D is uncertain. The CDR3 loop spans 11 amino acids. Germline V CDR1 and CDR2: SNHLY, FYNNEI. V gave up 4 bases and J gave up 6 bases, with 3 bases separating them. CDR3 region: CASSVAGELFF. The CDR3 DNA reads as TGTGCCAGCAGTGTGGCCGGGGAGCTGTTTTTT.

This clone was seen more than once but under ten times. CDR3 protein: CSVEGGTGPRIGTQYF. CDR3 nucleotides: TGCAGCGTTGAAGGCGGGACAGGGCCGCGAATCGGTACGCAGTATTTT. This chain links TRBV29-1 with TRBJ2-3; TRBD1 aligns across 9 bases. The length of the CDR3 is 16 residues. Germline loops: CDR1 SQVTM, CDR2 ANQGSEA. With V trimmed by 1 base and J by 8 bases, 13 bases remained unmatched.